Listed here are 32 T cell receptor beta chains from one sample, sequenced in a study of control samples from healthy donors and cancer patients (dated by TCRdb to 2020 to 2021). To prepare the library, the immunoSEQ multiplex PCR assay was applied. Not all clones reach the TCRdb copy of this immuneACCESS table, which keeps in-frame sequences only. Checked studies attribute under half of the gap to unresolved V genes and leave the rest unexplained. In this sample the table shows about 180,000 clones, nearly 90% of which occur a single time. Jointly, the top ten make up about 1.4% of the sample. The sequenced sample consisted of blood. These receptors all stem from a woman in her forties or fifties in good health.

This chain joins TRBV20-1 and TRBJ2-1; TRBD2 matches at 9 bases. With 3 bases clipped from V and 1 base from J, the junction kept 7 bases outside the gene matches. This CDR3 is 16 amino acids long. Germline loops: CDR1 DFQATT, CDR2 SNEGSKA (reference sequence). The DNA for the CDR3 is TGCAGTGCTAGTAGTTTAGCGGGAGTATCCTACAATGAGCAGTTCTTC. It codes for CSASSLAGVSYNEQFF.

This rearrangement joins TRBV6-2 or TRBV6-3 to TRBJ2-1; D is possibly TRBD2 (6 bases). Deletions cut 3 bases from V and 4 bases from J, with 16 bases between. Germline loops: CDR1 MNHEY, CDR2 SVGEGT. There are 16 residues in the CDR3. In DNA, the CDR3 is TGTGCCAGCAGTTATTCGCCTCAGGGACTTTACAATGAGCAGTTCTTC. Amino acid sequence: CASSYSPQGLYNEQFF.

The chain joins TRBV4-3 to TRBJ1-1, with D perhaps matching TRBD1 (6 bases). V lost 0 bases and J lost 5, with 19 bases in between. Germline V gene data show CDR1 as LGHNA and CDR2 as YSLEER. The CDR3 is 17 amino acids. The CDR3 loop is CASSQDLVRGAGTEAFF. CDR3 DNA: TGCGCCAGCAGCCAAGATCTTGTTCGGGGGGCGGGGACTGAAGCTTTCTTT.

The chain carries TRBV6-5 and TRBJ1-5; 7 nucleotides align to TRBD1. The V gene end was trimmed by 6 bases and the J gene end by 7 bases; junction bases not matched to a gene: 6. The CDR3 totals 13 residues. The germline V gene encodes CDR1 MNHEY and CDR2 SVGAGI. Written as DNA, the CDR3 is TGTGCCAGCAGCACGACAGGGAGCCAGCCCCAGCATTTT. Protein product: CASSTTGSQPQHF.

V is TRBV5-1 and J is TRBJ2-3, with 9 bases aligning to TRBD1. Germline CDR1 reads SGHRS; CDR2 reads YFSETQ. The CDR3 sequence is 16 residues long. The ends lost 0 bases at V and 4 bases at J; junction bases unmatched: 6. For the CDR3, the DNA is TGCGCCAGCAGCTTGGAGGGACAGGGTGGGGCAGATACGCAGTATTTT. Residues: CASSLEGQGGADTQYF. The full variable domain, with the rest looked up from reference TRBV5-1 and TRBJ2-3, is KAGVTQTPRYLIKTRGQQVTLSCSPISGHRSVSWYQQTPGQGLQFLFEYFSETQRNKGNFPGRFSGRQFSNSRSEMNVSTLELGDSALYLCASSLEGQGGADTQYFGPGTRLTVL.

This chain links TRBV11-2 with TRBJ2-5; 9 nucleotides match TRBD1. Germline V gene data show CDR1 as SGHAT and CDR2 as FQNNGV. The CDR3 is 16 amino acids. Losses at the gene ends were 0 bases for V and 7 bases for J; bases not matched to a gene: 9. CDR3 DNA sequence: TGTGCCAGCAGCTTAGATCAGGGGACAGGGTTTTGGACCCAGTACTTC. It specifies CASSLDQGTGFWTQYF.

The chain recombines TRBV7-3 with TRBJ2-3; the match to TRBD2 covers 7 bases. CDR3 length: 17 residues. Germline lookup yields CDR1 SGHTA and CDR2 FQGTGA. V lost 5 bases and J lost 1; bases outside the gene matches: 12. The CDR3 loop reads CASSKMGGSFGTDTQYF. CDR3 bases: TGTGCCAGCAGCAAAATGGGCGGGAGCTTTGGCACAGATACGCAGTATTTT.

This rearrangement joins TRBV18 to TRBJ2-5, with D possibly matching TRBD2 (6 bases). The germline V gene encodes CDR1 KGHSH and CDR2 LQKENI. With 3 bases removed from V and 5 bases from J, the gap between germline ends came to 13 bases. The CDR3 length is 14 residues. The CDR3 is CASSPNLGRETQYF. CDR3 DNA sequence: TGTGCCAGCTCACCTAACTTAGGGAGGGAGACCCAGTACTTC.

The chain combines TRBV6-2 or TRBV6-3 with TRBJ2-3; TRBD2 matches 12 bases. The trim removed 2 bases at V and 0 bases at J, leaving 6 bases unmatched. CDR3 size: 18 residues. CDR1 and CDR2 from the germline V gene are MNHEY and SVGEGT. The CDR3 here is CASSYLRLAGASTDTQYF. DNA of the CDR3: TGTGCCAGCAGTTACCTGCGACTAGCGGGAGCCAGCACAGATACGCAGTATTTT.

The CDR3 sequence: CASSVAGANTGELFF. The CDR3 nucleotides read TGTGCCAGCAGTGTAGCGGGGGCGAACACCGGGGAGCTGTTTTTT. The chain employs TRBV27 and TRBJ2-2, with 9 bases identical to TRBD2. Germline assignment: CDR1 MNHEY and CDR2 SMNVEV (reference sequence). The CDR3 totals 15 residues. The ends lost 5 bases at V and 0 bases at J; junction bases unmatched: 1.

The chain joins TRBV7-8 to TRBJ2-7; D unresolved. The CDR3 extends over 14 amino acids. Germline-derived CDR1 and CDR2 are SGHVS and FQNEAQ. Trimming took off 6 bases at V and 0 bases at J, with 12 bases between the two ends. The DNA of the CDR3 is TGTGCCAGCAGTCCGCGCCGGTTCTCCTACGAGCAGTACTTC. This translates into CASSPRRFSYEQYF.

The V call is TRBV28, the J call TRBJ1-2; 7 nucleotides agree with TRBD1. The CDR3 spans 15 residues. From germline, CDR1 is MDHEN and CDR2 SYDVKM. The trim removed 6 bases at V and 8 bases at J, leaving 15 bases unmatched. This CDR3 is CASRIYGDSLKGYTF. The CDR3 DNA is TGTGCCAGCAGGATTTACGGGGACAGCTTAAAGGGCTACACCTTC.

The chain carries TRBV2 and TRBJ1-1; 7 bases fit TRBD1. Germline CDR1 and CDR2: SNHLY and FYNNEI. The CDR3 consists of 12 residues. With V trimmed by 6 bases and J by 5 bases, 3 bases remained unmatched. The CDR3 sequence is CASRIQGTEAFF. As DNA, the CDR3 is TGTGCCAGCAGGATACAGGGGACTGAAGCTTTCTTT.

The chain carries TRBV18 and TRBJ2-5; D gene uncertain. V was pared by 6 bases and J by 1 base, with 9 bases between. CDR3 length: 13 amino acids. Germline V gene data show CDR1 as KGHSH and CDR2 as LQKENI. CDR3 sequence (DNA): TGTGCCAGCTCTACTTTTCCCCAAGAGACCCAGTACTTC. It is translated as CASSTFPQETQYF.

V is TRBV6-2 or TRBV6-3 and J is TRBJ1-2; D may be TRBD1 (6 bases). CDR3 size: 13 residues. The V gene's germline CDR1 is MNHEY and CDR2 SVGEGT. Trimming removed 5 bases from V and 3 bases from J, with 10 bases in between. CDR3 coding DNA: TGTGCCAGCAGTCCAGGGGCCTACTATGGCTACACCTTC. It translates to CASSPGAYYGYTF.

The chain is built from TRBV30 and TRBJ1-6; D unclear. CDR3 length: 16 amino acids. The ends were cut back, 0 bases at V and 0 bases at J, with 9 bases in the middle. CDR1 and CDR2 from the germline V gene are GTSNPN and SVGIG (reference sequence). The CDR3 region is CAWSVPGNSYNSPLHF. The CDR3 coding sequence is TGTGCCTGGAGTGTACCGGGTAACTCCTATAATTCACCCCTCCACTTT.

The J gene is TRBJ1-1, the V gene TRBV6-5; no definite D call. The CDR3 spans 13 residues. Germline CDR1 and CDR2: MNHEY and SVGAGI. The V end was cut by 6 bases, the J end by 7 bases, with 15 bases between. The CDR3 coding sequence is TGTGCCAGCAGGCCGTCTCGCCTGAGTGAAGCTTTCTTT. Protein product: CASRPSRLSEAFF.

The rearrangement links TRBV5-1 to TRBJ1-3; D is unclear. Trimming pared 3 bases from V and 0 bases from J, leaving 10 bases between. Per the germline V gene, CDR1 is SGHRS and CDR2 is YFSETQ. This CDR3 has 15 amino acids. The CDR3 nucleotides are TGCGCCAGCAGCTACGACGGCTCCTCTGGAAACACCATATATTTT. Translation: CASSYDGSSGNTIYF.

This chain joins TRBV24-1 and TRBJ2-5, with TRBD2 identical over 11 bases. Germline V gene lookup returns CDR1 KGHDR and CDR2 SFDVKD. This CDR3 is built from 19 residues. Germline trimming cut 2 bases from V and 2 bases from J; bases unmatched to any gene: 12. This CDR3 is CATSDWNLGTSGTQETQYF. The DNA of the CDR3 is TGTGCCACCAGTGATTGGAACCTCGGGACTAGCGGTACACAAGAGACCCAGTACTTC.

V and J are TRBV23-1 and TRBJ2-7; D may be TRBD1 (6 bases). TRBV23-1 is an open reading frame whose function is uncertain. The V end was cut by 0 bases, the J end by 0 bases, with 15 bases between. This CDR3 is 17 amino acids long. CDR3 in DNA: TGCGCCAGCAGTCAATCGGGACACGGACCGAGCTCCTACGAGCAGTACTTC. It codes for CASSQSGHGPSSYEQYF.

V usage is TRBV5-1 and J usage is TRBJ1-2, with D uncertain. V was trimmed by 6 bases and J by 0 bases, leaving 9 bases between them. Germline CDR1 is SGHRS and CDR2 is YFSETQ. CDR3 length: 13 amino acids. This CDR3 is CASNLGPNYGYTF. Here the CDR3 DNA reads TGCGCCAGCAATCTGGGCCCTAACTATGGCTACACCTTC.

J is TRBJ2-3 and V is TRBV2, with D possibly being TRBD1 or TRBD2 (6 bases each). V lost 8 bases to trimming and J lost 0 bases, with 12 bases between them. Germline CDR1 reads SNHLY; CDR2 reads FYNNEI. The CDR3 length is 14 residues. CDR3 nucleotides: TGTGCCAGCGGGGGGCGGGGAAGCACAGATACGCAGTATTTT. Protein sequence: CASGGRGSTDTQYF.

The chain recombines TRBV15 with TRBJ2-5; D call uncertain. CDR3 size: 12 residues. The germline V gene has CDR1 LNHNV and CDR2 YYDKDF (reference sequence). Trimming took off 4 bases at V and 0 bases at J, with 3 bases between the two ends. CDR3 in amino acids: CATSTYQETQYF. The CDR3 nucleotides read TGTGCCACCAGCACGTACCAAGAGACCCAGTACTTC.

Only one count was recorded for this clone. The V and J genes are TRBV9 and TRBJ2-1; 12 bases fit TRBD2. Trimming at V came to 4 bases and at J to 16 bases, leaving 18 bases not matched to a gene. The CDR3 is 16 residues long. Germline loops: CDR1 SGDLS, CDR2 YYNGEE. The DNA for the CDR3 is TGTGCCAGCAGCCCAAAATTGGGACTAGCGGGCTTACCCCTATTCTTC. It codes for CASSPKLGLAGLPLFF.

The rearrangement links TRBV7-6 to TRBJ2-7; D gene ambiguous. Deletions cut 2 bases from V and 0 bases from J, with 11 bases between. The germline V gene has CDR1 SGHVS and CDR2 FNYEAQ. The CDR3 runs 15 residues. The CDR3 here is CASSLWADPSYEQYF. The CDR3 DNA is TGTGCCAGCAGCTTATGGGCGGACCCCTCCTACGAGCAGTACTTC.

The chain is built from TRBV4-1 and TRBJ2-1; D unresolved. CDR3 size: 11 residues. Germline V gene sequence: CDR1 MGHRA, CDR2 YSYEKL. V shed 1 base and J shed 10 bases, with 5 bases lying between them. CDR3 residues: CASSQVGEQFF. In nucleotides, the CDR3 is TGCGCCAGCAGCCAAGTGGGAGAGCAGTTCTTC.

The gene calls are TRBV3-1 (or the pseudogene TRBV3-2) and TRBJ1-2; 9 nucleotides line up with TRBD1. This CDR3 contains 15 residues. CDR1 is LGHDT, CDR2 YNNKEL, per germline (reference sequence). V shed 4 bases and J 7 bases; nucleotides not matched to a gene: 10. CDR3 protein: CASSLRDRAAGGYTF. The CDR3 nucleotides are TGTGCCAGCAGCCTCCGGGACAGGGCGGCGGGTGGCTACACCTTC.

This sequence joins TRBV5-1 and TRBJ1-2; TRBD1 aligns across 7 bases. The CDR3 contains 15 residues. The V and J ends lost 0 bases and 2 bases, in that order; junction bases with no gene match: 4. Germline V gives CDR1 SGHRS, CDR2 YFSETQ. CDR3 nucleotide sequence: TGCGCCAGCAGCTTGGGCCAGACAGGGAACTATGGCTACACCTTC. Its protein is CASSLGQTGNYGYTF.

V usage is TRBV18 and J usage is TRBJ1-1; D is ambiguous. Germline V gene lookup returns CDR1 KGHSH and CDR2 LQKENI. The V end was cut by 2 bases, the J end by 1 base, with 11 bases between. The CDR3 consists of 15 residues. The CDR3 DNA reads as TGTGCCAGCTCACCAAGACTCACACAGAACACTGAAGCTTTCTTT. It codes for CASSPRLTQNTEAFF.

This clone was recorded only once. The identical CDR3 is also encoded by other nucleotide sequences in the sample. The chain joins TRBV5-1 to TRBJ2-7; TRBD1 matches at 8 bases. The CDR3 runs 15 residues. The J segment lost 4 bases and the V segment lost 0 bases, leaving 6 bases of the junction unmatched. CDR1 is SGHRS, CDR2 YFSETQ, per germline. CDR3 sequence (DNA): TGCGCCAGCAGCTTGGGCGGGACAGGACGATACGAGCAGTACTTC. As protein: CASSLGGTGRYEQYF.

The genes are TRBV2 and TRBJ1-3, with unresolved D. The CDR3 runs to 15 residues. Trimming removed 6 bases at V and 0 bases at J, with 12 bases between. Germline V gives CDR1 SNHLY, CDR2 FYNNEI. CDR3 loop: CASSGGSYSGNTIYF. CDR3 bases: TGTGCCAGCAGCGGAGGCAGCTACTCTGGAAACACCATATATTTT.

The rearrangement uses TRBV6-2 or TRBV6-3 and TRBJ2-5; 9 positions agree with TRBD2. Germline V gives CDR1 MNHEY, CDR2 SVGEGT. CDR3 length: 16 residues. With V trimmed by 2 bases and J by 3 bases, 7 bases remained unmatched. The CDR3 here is CASSYLAGGGKETQYF. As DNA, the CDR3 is TGTGCCAGCAGTTACCTTGCGGGAGGGGGAAAAGAGACCCAGTACTTC.